This TCR beta chain is drawn from a study of T-cell memory formation after mild COVID-19. Study-wide background: TCR clusters were mostly confined to one donor each. The study, taken as a whole, reports: CD4+ contracting clones were found mainly in CM and EM, and CD8+ ones in EMRA. Day 37-peaking second-wave clones had unconfirmed SARS-CoV-2 specificity.

TCRdb reprocessed the 5' RACE reads via MiXCR and lists one record per CDR3 protein. The table has around 390,000 distinct CDR3 sequences, about 16% seen once. As to this clonotype: Its antigen is currently unknown.

The germline CDR1 and CDR2 sequences are MNHNS and SASEGT. The CDR3 is made up of 15 amino acids. With 1 base clipped from V and 7 bases from J, the junction kept 5 bases outside the gene matches. V gene TRBV6-1 combines with J gene TRBJ2-1; 9 bases are shared with TRBD1. The TCR originated in a young man who had mild COVID-19 (a few samples of this study predate the infection). Cell type and time point are not known. Input material: PBMCs or a T cell subset sorted from them (not recorded which). DNA of the CDR3: TGTGCCAGCAGTGAAGGGACAGGGGTCTGGAATGAGCAGTTCTTC. This codes for CASSEGTGVWNEQFF.